This T cell receptor (beta chain) was profiled in a study of breast tumors, draining lymph nodes, adjacent tissues. General study results and limits: Tumor T cell lymph node origin was a supported hypothesis, not proven. Most tumor T cells seemingly derive from lymph node, then expand in tumor. Luminal-like breast cancer showed significantly higher tumor–nontumor repertoire similarity than basal-like. Tumors had less TCR diversity than lymph nodes, more than nontumor tissue.

From the multiplex PCR reads, TCRdb called clonotypes with MiXCR, one entry per CDR3 protein. The sample comprises roughly 130,000 distinct CDR3 sequences, 20% of which are singletons, and about 3.5% rests with the top ten. Axillary draining lymph nodes of breast cancer patients supplied the node samples. V lost 2 bases to trimming and J lost 12 bases, with 20 bases between them. Germline CDR1 reads LNHDA; CDR2 reads SQIVND (reference sequence). The CDR3 contains 15 residues. Ten or more counts support this clonotype. As yet, its antigen is unknown. The sequence came from a female donor with breast cancer. Some clones in this sample may be carry-over from other donors' samples. The sequencing sample was made of axillary lymph node tissue. J is TRBJ2-1 and V is TRBV19; D may match TRBD1 or TRBD2 (5 bases each). CDR3 DNA: TGTGCCAGTAGTATAACCTGGGACGCCCGACAATTGCAGTTCTTC. Translated, it gives CASSITWDARQLQFF.